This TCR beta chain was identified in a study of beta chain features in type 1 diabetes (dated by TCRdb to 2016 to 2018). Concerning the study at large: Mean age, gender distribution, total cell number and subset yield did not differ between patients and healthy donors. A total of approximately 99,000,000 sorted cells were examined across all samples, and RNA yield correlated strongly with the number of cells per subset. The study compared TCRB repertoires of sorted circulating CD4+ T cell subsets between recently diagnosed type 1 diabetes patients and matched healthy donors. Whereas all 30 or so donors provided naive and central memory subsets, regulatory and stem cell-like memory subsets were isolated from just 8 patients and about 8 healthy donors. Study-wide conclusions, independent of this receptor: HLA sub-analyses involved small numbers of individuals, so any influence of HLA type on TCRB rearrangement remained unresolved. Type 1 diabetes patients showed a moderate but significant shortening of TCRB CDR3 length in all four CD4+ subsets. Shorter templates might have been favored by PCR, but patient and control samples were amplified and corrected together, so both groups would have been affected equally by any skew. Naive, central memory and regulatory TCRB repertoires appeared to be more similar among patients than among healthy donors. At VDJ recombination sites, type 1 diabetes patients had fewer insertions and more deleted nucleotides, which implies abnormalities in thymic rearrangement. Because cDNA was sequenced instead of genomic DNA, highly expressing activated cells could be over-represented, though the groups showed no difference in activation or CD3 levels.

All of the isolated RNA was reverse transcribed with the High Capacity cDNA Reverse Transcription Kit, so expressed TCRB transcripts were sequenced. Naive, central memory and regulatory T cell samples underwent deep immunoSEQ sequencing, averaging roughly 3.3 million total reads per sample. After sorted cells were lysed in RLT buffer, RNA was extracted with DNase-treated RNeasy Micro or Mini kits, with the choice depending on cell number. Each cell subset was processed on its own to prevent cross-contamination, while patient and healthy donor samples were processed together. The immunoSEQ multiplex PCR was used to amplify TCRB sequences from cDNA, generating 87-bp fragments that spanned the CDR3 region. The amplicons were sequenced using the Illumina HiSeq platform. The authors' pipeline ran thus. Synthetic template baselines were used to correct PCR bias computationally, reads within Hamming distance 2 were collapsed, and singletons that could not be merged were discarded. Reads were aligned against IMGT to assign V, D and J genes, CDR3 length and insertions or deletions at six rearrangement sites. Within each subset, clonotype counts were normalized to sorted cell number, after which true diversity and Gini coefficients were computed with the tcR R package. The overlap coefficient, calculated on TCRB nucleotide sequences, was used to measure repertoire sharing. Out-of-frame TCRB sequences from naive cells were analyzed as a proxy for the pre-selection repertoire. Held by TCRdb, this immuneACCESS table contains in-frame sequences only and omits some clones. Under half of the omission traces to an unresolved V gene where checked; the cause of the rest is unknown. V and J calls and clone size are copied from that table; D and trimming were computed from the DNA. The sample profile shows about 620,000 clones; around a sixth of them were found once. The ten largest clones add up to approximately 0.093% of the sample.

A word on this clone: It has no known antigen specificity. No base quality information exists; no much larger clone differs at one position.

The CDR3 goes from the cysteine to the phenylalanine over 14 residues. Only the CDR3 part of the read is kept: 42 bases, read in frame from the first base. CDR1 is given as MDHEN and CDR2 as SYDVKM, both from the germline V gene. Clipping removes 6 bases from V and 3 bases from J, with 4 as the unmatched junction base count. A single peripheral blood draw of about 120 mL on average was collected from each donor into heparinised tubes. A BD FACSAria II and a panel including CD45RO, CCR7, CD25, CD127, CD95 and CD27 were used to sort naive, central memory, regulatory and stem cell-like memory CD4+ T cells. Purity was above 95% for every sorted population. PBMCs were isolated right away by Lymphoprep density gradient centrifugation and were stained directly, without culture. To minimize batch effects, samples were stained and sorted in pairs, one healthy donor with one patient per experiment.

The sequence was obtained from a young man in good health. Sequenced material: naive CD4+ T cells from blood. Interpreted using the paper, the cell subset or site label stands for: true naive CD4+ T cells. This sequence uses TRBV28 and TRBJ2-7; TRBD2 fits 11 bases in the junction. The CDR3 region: CASSQGLADYEQYF. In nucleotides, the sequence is TGTGCCAGCAGCCAGGGACTAGCGGACTACGAGCAGTACTTC.